This T cell receptor (beta chain) was captured by sequencing in a study of blood T cell repertoires in COVID-19. Overall study context: PBMCs, B-cell-depleted T cells, or T cells were the source of the cDNA or gDNA that made up the material.

One Seattle source followed patients from active infection through their disease course. Original processing notes: For nucleated cells, counts were estimated from reference gene primer amplification. The assay was immunoSEQ multiplex PCR, and TCRdb's table has in-frame clones only and misses some. D and trimming come from the DNA, and the V and J calls and clone size come from that table. The sample has roughly 60,000 clones; roughly 72% are singletons. The CDR3 is 14 amino acids. CDR1 and CDR2 (germline): SGHVS, FQNEAQ. V was cut by 4 bases and J by 4 bases, with 11 bases left in between. Material: peripheral blood. This TCR came from a woman aged 70-85 years with COVID-19, enrolled during active disease. The V call is TRBV7-8, the J call TRBJ1-3; D may be TRBD1 (6 bases). Here the CDR3 reads CASSSTGSGNTIYF. The CDR3 DNA reads TGTGCCAGCAGCTCGACAGGATCGGGAAACACCATATATTTT.